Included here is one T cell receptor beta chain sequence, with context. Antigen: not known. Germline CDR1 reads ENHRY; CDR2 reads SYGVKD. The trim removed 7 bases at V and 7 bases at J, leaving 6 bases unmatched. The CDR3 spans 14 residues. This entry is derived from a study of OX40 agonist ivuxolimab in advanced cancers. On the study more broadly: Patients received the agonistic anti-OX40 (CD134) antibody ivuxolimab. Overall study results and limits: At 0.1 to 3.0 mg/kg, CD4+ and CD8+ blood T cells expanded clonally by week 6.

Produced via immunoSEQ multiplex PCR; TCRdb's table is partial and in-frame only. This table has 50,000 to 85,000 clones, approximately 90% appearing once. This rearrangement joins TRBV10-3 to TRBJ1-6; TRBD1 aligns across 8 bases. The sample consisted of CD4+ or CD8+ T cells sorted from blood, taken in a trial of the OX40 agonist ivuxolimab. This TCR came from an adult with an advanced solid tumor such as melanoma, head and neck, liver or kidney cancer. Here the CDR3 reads CAITTDRANSPLHF. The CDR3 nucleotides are TGTGCCATCACTACGGACAGGGCAAATTCACCCCTCCACTTT.